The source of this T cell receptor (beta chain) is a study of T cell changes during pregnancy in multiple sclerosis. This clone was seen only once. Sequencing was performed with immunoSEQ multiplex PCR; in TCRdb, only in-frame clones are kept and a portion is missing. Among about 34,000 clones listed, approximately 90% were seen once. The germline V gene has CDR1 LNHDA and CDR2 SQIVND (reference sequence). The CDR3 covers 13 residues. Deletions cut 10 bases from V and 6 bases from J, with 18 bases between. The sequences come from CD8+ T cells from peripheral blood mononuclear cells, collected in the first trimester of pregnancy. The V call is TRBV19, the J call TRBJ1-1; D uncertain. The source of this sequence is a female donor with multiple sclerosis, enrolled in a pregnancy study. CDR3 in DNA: TGTGCCACCACGTTCGGGGTGTTGGCTGAAGCTTTCTTT. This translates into CATTFGVLAEAFF.